Listed below are T cell receptor beta chains from one sample, sequenced in a study of cytomegalovirus exposure and HLA in healthy donors. Produced via immunoSEQ multiplex PCR; TCRdb's table is partial and in-frame only. The data contain approximately 110,000 clones, around 80% of them seen just once; the ten biggest clones take up 4.8%. Sequencing was done on a sample of PBMCs. The receptors stem from a man aged 30-40 years in good health and CMV-seropositive. Each CDR3 is given with its conserved first and last residue. Each record gives: clone size, J gene, CDR3 length, V gene, D gene, CDR3 protein, CDR3 DNA. A D gene is named only where the DNA matches it firmly. Clone size appears in some rows only: once, few, many, or a class for an expanded clone.

clone_size: NA
j_call: TRBJ2-3
cdr3_length: 15
v_call: TRBV7-9
d_call: TRBD2
cdr3_aa: CASSSAGGAGDTQYF
cdr3_nt: TGTGCCAGCAGCTCAGCGGGGGGGGCAGGTGATACGCAGTATTTT

clone_size: NA
j_call: TRBJ1-4
cdr3_length: 15
v_call: TRBV6-6
d_call: NA
cdr3_aa: CASSWYRDGNEKLFF
cdr3_nt: TGTGCCAGCAGTTGGTACAGGGATGGTAATGAAAAACTGTTTTTT

clone_size: NA
j_call: TRBJ2-5
cdr3_length: 20
v_call: TRBV14
d_call: TRBD1
cdr3_aa: CASSQGGSSEDRRSLETQYF
cdr3_nt: TGTGCCAGCAGCCAAGGCGGGTCAAGTGAGGACAGGAGGTCGTTGGAGACCCAGTACTTC

clone_size: NA
j_call: TRBJ1-4
cdr3_length: 15
v_call: TRBV15
d_call: TRBD1
cdr3_aa: CATSRATGGDEKLFF
cdr3_nt: TGTGCCACCAGCAGAGCGACAGGGGGAGATGAAAAACTGTTTTTT

clone_size: NA
j_call: TRBJ2-3
cdr3_length: 15
v_call: TRBV6-5
d_call: TRBD1
cdr3_aa: CASSGRDRGTDTQYF
cdr3_nt: TGTGCCAGCAGTGGCCGGGACAGGGGCACAGATACGCAGTATTTT

clone_size: NA
j_call: TRBJ1-2
cdr3_length: 12
v_call: TRBV28
d_call: NA
cdr3_aa: CASSLVSYGYTF
cdr3_nt: TGTGCCAGCAGTTTGGTGAGCTATGGCTACACCTTC

clone_size: NA
j_call: TRBJ1-1
cdr3_length: 17
v_call: TRBV11-1
d_call: NA
cdr3_aa: CASSLARRRRSNTEAFF
cdr3_nt: TGTGCCAGCAGCTTAGCAAGGAGGAGGAGGTCGAACACTGAAGCTTTCTTT

clone_size: few
j_call: TRBJ1-1
cdr3_length: 13
v_call: TRBV14
d_call: NA
cdr3_aa: CASSQSRQSEAFF
cdr3_nt: TGTGCCAGCAGTCAAAGCCGACAATCTGAAGCTTTCTTT

clone_size: NA
j_call: TRBJ2-5
cdr3_length: 15
v_call: TRBV5-1
d_call: NA
cdr3_aa: CASNTGGFGQETQYF
cdr3_nt: TGCGCCAGCAACACCGGGGGATTCGGTCAGGAGACCCAGTACTTC

clone_size: NA
j_call: TRBJ2-7
cdr3_length: 16
v_call: TRBV27
d_call: TRBD2
cdr3_aa: CASSSPGLAGSYEQYF
cdr3_nt: TGTGCCAGCAGTTCCCCCGGACTAGCGGGCTCCTACGAGCAGTACTTC

clone_size: NA
j_call: TRBJ1-1
cdr3_length: 13
v_call: TRBV4-1
d_call: NA
cdr3_aa: CASSQGRGTEAFF
cdr3_nt: TGCGCCAGCAGCCAGGGTCGAGGCACTGAAGCTTTCTTT

clone_size: NA
j_call: TRBJ1-5
cdr3_length: 15
v_call: TRBV27
d_call: TRBD1
cdr3_aa: CASSRRTGSNQPQHF
cdr3_nt: TGTGCCAGCAGTCGACGGACAGGTAGCAATCAGCCCCAGCATTTT

clone_size: NA
j_call: TRBJ1-2
cdr3_length: 13
v_call: TRBV28
d_call: NA
cdr3_aa: CASSGTQVNGYTF
cdr3_nt: TGTGCCAGCAGTGGGACTCAAGTGAATGGCTACACCTTC

clone_size: NA
j_call: TRBJ1-1
cdr3_length: 13
v_call: TRBV7-2
d_call: NA
cdr3_aa: CASSPRRAAEAFF
cdr3_nt: TGTGCCAGCAGCCCCCGGAGAGCGGCAGAAGCTTTCTTT

clone_size: NA
j_call: TRBJ2-7
cdr3_length: 14
v_call: TRBV1
d_call: NA
cdr3_aa: CTSSPRDRTNEQYF
cdr3_nt: TGCACCAGCAGCCCTCGGGACAGGACGAACGAGCAGTACTTC

clone_size: few
j_call: TRBJ2-2
cdr3_length: 12
v_call: TRBV10-2
d_call: NA
cdr3_aa: CASSETSGELFF
cdr3_nt: TGCGCCAGCAGTGAGACTAGCGGGGAGCTGTTTTTT

clone_size: NA
j_call: TRBJ1-1
cdr3_length: 13
v_call: TRBV19
d_call: TRBD1
cdr3_aa: CASARQGNTEAFF
cdr3_nt: TGTGCCAGTGCGAGACAGGGGAACACTGAAGCTTTCTTT

clone_size: NA
j_call: TRBJ1-5
cdr3_length: 15
v_call: TRBV2
d_call: NA
cdr3_aa: CASSSAGAPNQPQHF
cdr3_nt: TGTGCCAGCAGTTCGGCGGGGGCTCCCAATCAGCCCCAGCATTTT